The rows below give T cell receptor beta chains drawn from one sample of a study of post-analysis software for immune sequencing data. TCRdb called the PCR reads again in MiXCR, with one record for every CDR3 protein. Among about 560,000 distinct CDR3 sequences listed, 44% were seen once. Sequenced material: blood. The origin of the receptors is a girl under 18 with multiple sclerosis. Each CDR3 is given with its conserved first and last residue. The D gene is left open where the match is weak. Only part of the rows carry a size: once, few, many, or a class if the clone is expanded.

j_call,d_call,clone_size,v_call,cdr3_aa,cdr3_nt
TRBJ2-3,TRBD2,NA,TRBV5-1,CASSLPSGGTDTQYF,TGCGCCAGCAGCTTGCCTAGCGGGGGCACAGATACGCAGTATTTT
TRBJ2-7,NA,NA,TRBV6-6,CASSPSYTYEQYF,TGTGCCAGCAGCCCGTCGTACACGTACGAGCAGTACTTC
TRBJ2-1,NA,NA,TRBV11-3,CASSLGLWGPPYNEQFF,TGTGCCAGCAGCTTAGGTTTGTGGGGGCCCCCCTACAATGAGCAGTTCTTC
TRBJ2-7,NA,once,TRBV4-1,CASSPESGNLYEQYF,TGCGCCAGCAGCCCCGAGTCGGGGAACCTCTACGAGCAGTACTTC
TRBJ2-7,NA,NA,TRBV27,CASRGFPPYEQYF,TGTGCCAGCAGGGGGTTCCCTCCTTACGAGCAGTACTTC
TRBJ1-1,NA,NA,TRBV12-3/TRBV12-4,CASIILRASNTEAFF,TGTGCCAGCATTATCCTGAGGGCATCGAACACTGAAGCTTTCTTT
TRBJ2-3,NA,NA,TRBV12-3/TRBV12-4,CAGSPGGDTQYF,TGTGCCGGCAGTCCCGGAGGGGATACGCAGTATTTT
TRBJ1-2,NA,few,TRBV12-3/TRBV12-4,CASSAVADRAGYTF,TGTGCCAGCAGCGCCGTGGCAGACCGAGCTGGCTACACCTTC
TRBJ2-1,NA,once,TRBV7-9,CASSLNTGNYNEQFF,TGTGCCAGCAGCTTAAACACAGGGAACTACAATGAGCAGTTCTTC
TRBJ1-1,NA,NA,TRBV6-2/TRBV6-3,CASSHRVEANTEAFF,TGTGCCAGCAGCCACAGGGTTGAGGCGAACACTGAAGCTTTCTTT
TRBJ2-1,NA,NA,TRBV5-5,CASSLGFPSQQSQFF,TGTGCCAGCAGCTTGGGTTTCCCGTCTCAGCAGTCGCAGTTCTTC
TRBJ2-5,TRBD2,few,TRBV20-1,CSARMLAGTETQYF,TGCAGTGCTAGAATGTTAGCGGGGACAGAGACCCAGTACTTC
TRBJ2-1,TRBD2,few,TRBV5-1,CASSSVAGHEQFF,TGCGCCAGCAGCAGTGTAGCGGGACATGAGCAGTTCTTC
TRBJ2-7,NA,NA,TRBV29-1,CSVENRAYEQYF,TGCAGCGTTGAAAATCGGGCCTACGAGCAGTACTTC
TRBJ1-1,NA,NA,TRBV3-1,CASSHDRTGTEAFF,TGTGCCAGCAGCCATGATAGAACCGGGACAGAAGCTTTCTTT
TRBJ1-5,NA,NA,TRBV12-3/TRBV12-4,CASSPGRLMPQHF,TGTGCCAGCAGTCCGGGACGGCTCATGCCCCAGCATTTT
TRBJ2-7,TRBD1,NA,TRBV6-5,CASSALYDRDYEQYF,TGTGCCAGCAGCGCACTCTACGACAGGGACTACGAGCAGTACTTC
TRBJ2-7,TRBD1,few,TRBV18,CASSPQGARDEQYF,TGTGCCAGCTCGCCGCAGGGGGCGCGGGACGAGCAGTACTTC
TRBJ2-7,TRBD2,many,TRBV5-1,CASRRSGRGEEQYF,TGCGCCAGCCGCCGTAGCGGGAGAGGGGAAGAGCAGTACTTC
TRBJ1-1,TRBD1,NA,TRBV12-3/TRBV12-4,CASRRTGGLTEAFF,TGTGCCAGCAGGCGGACAGGGGGCCTCACTGAAGCTTTCTTT
TRBJ2-7,NA,NA,TRBV5-1,CASSSTFESYEQYF,TGCGCCAGCAGCTCTACATTTGAGTCCTACGAGCAGTACTTC
TRBJ2-1,NA,few,TRBV20-1,CSARQGGTAGEQFF,TGCAGTGCTAGACAGGGGGGTACAGCGGGTGAGCAGTTCTTC
TRBJ2-7,TRBD2,few,TRBV27,CASTKRGGFHEQYF,TGTGCCAGCACAAAGCGGGGGGGCTTCCACGAGCAGTACTTC
TRBJ2-7,NA,NA,TRBV20-1,CSASRTGSYEQYF,TGCAGTGCTAGCAGGACGGGCTCCTACGAGCAGTACTTC
TRBJ2-3,NA,once,TRBV7-2,CDSSLREGDTQYF,TGTGACAGCAGCTTACGGGAAGGGGATACGCAGTATTTT
TRBJ2-6,NA,NA,TRBV7-6,CASSLREPETSGANVLTF,TGTGCCAGCAGCCTTAGGGAGCCGGAGACCTCTGGGGCCAACGTCCTGACTTTC
TRBJ2-1,TRBD2,NA,TRBV24-1,CATSDWGAGVNEQFF,TGTGCCACCAGTGATTGGGGCGCGGGAGTCAATGAGCAGTTCTTC
TRBJ2-2,TRBD1,NA,TRBV29-1,CSVEVPTGGTGELFF,TGCAGCGTTGAAGTGCCCACAGGGGGGACCGGGGAGCTGTTTTTT
TRBJ1-6,NA,NA,TRBV5-1,CTSSQGSGNSPLHF,TGCACCAGCAGCCAGGGATCTGGTAATTCACCCCTCCACTTT
TRBJ2-7,TRBD2,NA,TRBV7-2,CVSSLAGDYEQYF,TGTGTCAGCAGCTTGGCGGGGGACTACGAGCAGTACTTC
TRBJ1-1,NA,NA,TRBV12-3/TRBV12-4,CASSARGLKHEAFF,TGTGCCAGCAGTGCTCGGGGCCTAAAACATGAAGCTTTCTTT
TRBJ2-1,TRBD2,NA,TRBV12-3/TRBV12-4,CASSLGGEEFF,TGTGCCAGCAGTTTGGGAGGGGAGGAGTTCTTC
TRBJ2-1,TRBD2,NA,TRBV6-5,CASSTLPGLAGRDTYNEQFF,TGTGCCAGCAGTACTCTCCCCGGACTAGCGGGAAGGGACACCTACAATGAGCAGTTCTTC
TRBJ2-5,NA,NA,TRBV7-8,CASSLGFRGTTKETQYF,TGTGCCAGCAGCTTAGGGTTTAGGGGGACTACCAAAGAGACCCAGTACTTC
TRBJ2-1,TRBD2,NA,TRBV29-1,CSVAEREVWNEQFF,TGCAGCGTTGCGGAGCGGGAGGTTTGGAATGAGCAGTTCTTC
TRBJ1-1,TRBD1,NA,TRBV20-1,CSARWTGRKVNTEAFF,TGCAGTGCTAGATGGACAGGTAGAAAGGTGAACACTGAAGCTTTCTTT
TRBJ2-1,NA,NA,TRBV10-1,CASSETTPPYEQFF,TGCGCCAGCAGTGAAACTACCCCACCCTACGAGCAGTTCTTC
TRBJ1-2,TRBD1,NA,TRBV4-2,CASSQDGQVYGYTF,TGTGCCAGCAGCCAAGATGGACAGGTCTATGGCTACACCTTC
TRBJ2-3,TRBD2,NA,TRBV12-3/TRBV12-4,CASTRAGGGRADTQYF,TGTGCCAGCACCCGAGCGGGGGGCGGCAGGGCAGATACGCAGTATTTT
TRBJ1-5,NA,few,TRBV12-3/TRBV12-4,CASSPGAGNQPQHF,TGCGCCAGCAGCCCAGGGGCCGGCAATCAGCCCCAGCATTTT
TRBJ2-1,NA,NA,TRBV12-3/TRBV12-4,CASTRQQSSYNEQFF,TGTGCCAGCACCCGACAGCAGAGCTCCTACAATGAGCAGTTCTTC
TRBJ1-1,NA,few,TRBV7-3,CASRPGSGPEAFF,TGTGCCAGTAGACCTGGGTCGGGCCCTGAAGCTTTCTTT
TRBJ2-7,NA,once,TRBV21-1,CARTGAGLYEQYF,TGTGCCCGCACGGGGGCAGGTCTCTACGAGCAGTACTTC
TRBJ2-6,NA,NA,TRBV11-2,CASSLEWGYISGANVLTF,TGTGCCAGCAGCTTAGAGTGGGGTTATATCTCTGGGGCCAACGTCCTGACTTTC
TRBJ1-2,NA,NA,TRBV21-1,CASSNYDYTF,TGTGCCAGCAGCAACTATGACTACACCTTC
TRBJ1-5,TRBD1,NA,TRBV27,CASSAGTGSNQPQHF,TGTGCCAGCAGTGCAGGGACAGGTAGCAATCAGCCCCAGCATTTT
TRBJ2-7,TRBD2,few,TRBV7-6,CASSFSGLAGNEQYF,TGTGCCAGCAGCTTTTCGGGACTAGCGGGAAACGAGCAGTACTTC
TRBJ2-7,TRBD2,NA,TRBV30,CAWSVPGLAGGLYEQYF,TGTGCCTGGAGTGTACCTGGACTAGCGGGAGGACTCTACGAGCAGTACTTC
TRBJ1-1,NA,NA,TRBV2,CASSDLGGWVAFF,TGTGCCAGCAGTGATTTAGGGGGGTGGGTCGCTTTCTTT
TRBJ1-5,TRBD1,few,TRBV6-1,CASTDLNRRQGVGQPQHF,TGTGCCAGCACCGACCTAAACCGAAGACAGGGGGTGGGTCAGCCCCAGCATTTT